The rows below give T cell receptor beta chains drawn from one sample of a study of T cell responses to AZD1222 COVID-19 vaccine. The table came from immunoSEQ multiplex PCR; TCRdb's copy has only in-frame clones and leaves some out. The sample holds over 150,000 clones; 85% to 95% are singletons and the top ten take more than 0.85%. The sequences come from peripheral blood, collected 28 days after the second dose of the MenACWY control vaccine. The receptors were sampled from an adult who received the MenACWY meningococcal vaccine as a control. The CDR3 runs from the conserved cysteine through the conserved F or W. A D gene is named only where the DNA matches it firmly. Rows give clone size only sometimes, using once, few, many, or a class for an expanded clone.

>13|TRBV11-2|NA|TRBJ1-4|NA
TGTGCCAGCAGCTTTGGGACCGTTGAAAAACTGTTTTTT
CASSFGTVEKLFF
>14|TRBV2|NA|TRBJ1-5|TRBD1
TGTGCCAGCAGTCAGGACAGGGGGAATCAGCCCCAGCATTTT
CASSQDRGNQPQHF
>14|TRBV19|NA|TRBJ1-6|NA
TGTGCCAGTAGGGCCAGGGGTAGCAATTCACCCCTCCACTTT
CASRARGSNSPLHF
>13|TRBV19|NA|TRBJ1-5|TRBD1
TGTGCCGTAGGACAGGGTGGTAATCAGCCCCAGCATTTT
CAVGQGGNQPQHF
>16|TRBV30|NA|TRBJ1-6|TRBD1
TGTGCCTGGAGCCCAGACAGGGCCTTGAATAATTCACCCCTCCACTTT
CAWSPDRALNNSPLHF
>15|TRBV11-2|NA|TRBJ1-6|NA
TGTGCCAGCAGCCCTACAGTAGGAGGAGGCTCACCCCTCCACTTT
CASSPTVGGGSPLHF
>16|TRBV21-1|NA|TRBJ2-5|NA
TGTGCCAGCAGCAAGGATTCCAGGGTTCTACAAGAGACCCAGTACTTC
CASSKDSRVLQETQYF
>16|TRBV4-3|NA|TRBJ2-7|NA
TGCGCCAGCAGCCAAGCCCCTGGGGGGCTGCCGTACGAGCAGTACTTC
CASSQAPGGLPYEQYF
>12|TRBV20-1|NA|TRBJ1-1|NA
TGCAGTGCTAGTCAGGGTGACACTGAAGCTTTCTTT
CSASQGDTEAFF
>16|TRBV7-8|NA|TRBJ2-1|TRBD2
TGTGCCAGCAGCCCCGCGAGAGCGGGGTCCTACAATGAGCAGTTCTTC
CASSPARAGSYNEQFF
>14|TRBV19|NA|TRBJ1-2|NA
TGTGCCAGTAGTATCATCTCCCCACAGGGCGGCTACACCTTC
CASSIISPQGGYTF
>17|TRBV2|NA|TRBJ2-1|TRBD2
TGTGCCAGCAGTGAAGAGGGAGCGGGGAACGGTGGCAATGAGCAGTTCTTC
CASSEEGAGNGGNEQFF
>15|TRBV2|NA|TRBJ2-2|NA
TGTGCCAGCAGTGACGGCCTCTTAAGGAAGGGGGAGCTGTTTTTT
CASSDGLLRKGELFF
>14|TRBV9|NA|TRBJ2-7|NA
TGTGCCAGCAGCGTAGGGGACCGACCCTACGAGCAGTACTTC
CASSVGDRPYEQYF
>12|TRBV7-2|NA|TRBJ2-1|NA
TGTGCCAGCAGCTCGCCCTACAATGAGCAGTTCTTC
CASSSPYNEQFF
>13|TRBV2|NA|TRBJ1-2|NA
TGTGCCAGCACCACGGGGGGGCGTTATGGCTACACCTTC
CASTTGGRYGYTF
>16|TRBV5-1|NA|TRBJ1-2|NA
TGCGCCAGCAGCTTGGAGGTCCAGCCCGCTAACTATGGCTACACCTTC
CASSLEVQPANYGYTF
>15|TRBV7-2|NA|TRBJ2-1|NA
TGTGCCAGCAGCTATAGGACTACCTCTTACAATGAGCAGTTCTTC
CASSYRTTSYNEQFF
>14|TRBV7-2|NA|TRBJ2-2|NA
TGTGCCAGCAGCTTAGTCAAGAACACCGGGGAGCTGTTTTTT
CASSLVKNTGELFF
>14|TRBV7-9|NA|TRBJ1-1|NA
TGTGCCAGCAGTCAAGACAGACTGAACACTGAAGCTTTCTTT
CASSQDRLNTEAFF
>16|TRBV7-8|once|TRBJ1-3|TRBD1
TGTGCCAGCAGCTTAGATGGGACAGGGTATAGAAACACCATATATTTT
CASSLDGTGYRNTIYF
>15|TRBV19|NA|TRBJ2-1|NA
TGTGCCAGTAGTATCCGGCCCAAGGAGAACAATGAGCAGTTCTTC
CASSIRPKENNEQFF
>14|TRBV7-2|NA|TRBJ2-1|NA
TGTGCCAGCAGCCCCCCTGGACTGAACAATGAACAGTTCTTC
CASSPPGLNNEQFF
>15|TRBV5-6|NA|TRBJ1-2|NA
TGTGCCAGCAGCTTGGTGGCGGGGGATCCTAATGGCTACACCTTC
CASSLVAGDPNGYTF
>14|TRBV11-2|once|TRBJ1-1|TRBD1
TGTGCCAGCAGCTTCCTGACAGGGTCGACTGAAGCTTTCTTT
CASSFLTGSTEAFF
>14|TRBV2|NA|TRBJ1-1|TRBD1
TGTGCCAGCAGTCCAGGGGGCGGGTTAACTGAAGCTTTCTTT
CASSPGGGLTEAFF
>15|TRBV7-9|NA|TRBJ2-2|NA
TGTGCCAGCAGCTCCGGACGGCAGAACACCGGGGAGCTGTTTTTT
CASSSGRQNTGELFF